A single sample gave rise to the 17 T cell receptor beta chains below, sequenced in a study of T cell repertoires in cytomegalovirus infection. TCRdb used MiXCR to reprocess the reads, holding one entry per CDR3 protein. This sample has fewer than 550,000 distinct CDR3 sequences; around 27% occur once, and the top ten carry under 15%. The sample consisted of PBMCs. These receptors were obtained from a human donor in good health (CMV status not recorded). Some clones in this sample may be carry-over from other donors' samples.

The chain carries TRBV7-8 and TRBJ2-7; D could derive from TRBD1 or TRBD2 (5 bases each). CDR3 length equals 13 residues. Trimming left V 5 bases short and J 7 bases short, with 15 bases between. Per the germline V gene, CDR1 is SGHVS and CDR2 is FQNEAQ. Here the CDR3 DNA reads TGTGCCAGCAGCCGAAGAATCGGGGCTGAGCAGTACTTC. It is translated as CASSRRIGAEQYF.

The chain is built from TRBV19 and TRBJ2-7, with 11 positions matching TRBD1. V gave up 8 bases and J gave up 2 bases; unmatched junction bases: 8. Germline V gene sequence: CDR1 LNHDA, CDR2 SQIVND (reference sequence). This CDR3 is 15 amino acids long. The CDR3 is CASQTGGQGAYEQYF. The CDR3 DNA reads TGTGCCAGTCAGACGGGGGGACAGGGGGCCTACGAGCAGTACTTC.

This clonotype has a handful of counts. The chain couples TRBV9 to TRBJ1-5; TRBD1 might be the D (6 bases). This CDR3 spans 17 amino acids. From germline, CDR1 is SGDLS and CDR2 YYNGEE. V was shortened by 0 bases and J by 4 bases, with 17 bases between the two germline ends. CDR3 sequence: CASSVVSTGTRNQPQHF. The CDR3 DNA reads TGTGCCAGCAGCGTAGTCTCGACTGGGACAAGGAATCAGCCCCAGCATTTT.

This clonotype has a count of ten or more. V usage is TRBV7-3 and J usage is TRBJ2-1; tentative D call: TRBD2 (6 bases). The germline gives CDR1 SGHTA, CDR2 FQGTGA. The V end lost 6 bases, the J end lost 1 base, and 7 bases lay between the germline ends. The CDR3 spans 13 residues. DNA of the CDR3: TGTGCCAGCAGTGCGGGATCCTACAATGAGCAGTTCTTC. It is translated as CASSAGSYNEQFF.

The chain combines TRBV9 with TRBJ1-2; D might be TRBD1 (6 bases). Trimming took off 3 bases at V and 7 bases at J, with 10 bases between the two ends. The germline gives CDR1 SGDLS, CDR2 YYNGEE. The CDR3 is 12 residues long. CDR3 nucleotides: TGTGCCAGCAGCGCAGGGGTTGGTGGCTACACCTTC. This gives the protein CASSAGVGGYTF.

This clonotype was counted many times. The chain carries TRBV7-2 and TRBJ1-2; D is ambiguous. Germline CDR1 reads SGHTA; CDR2 reads FQGNSA. The CDR3 consists of 15 residues. Trimming removed 1 base at V and 4 bases at J, with 13 bases between. The DNA of the CDR3 is TGTGCCAGCAGCTTAGAAAGCGTCAGCGTCTATGGCTACACCTTC. It yields the protein CASSLESVSVYGYTF. The variable domain in full, with the rest retrieved from reference TRBV7-2 and TRBJ1-2, is GAGVSQSPSNKVTEKGKDVELRCDPISGHTALYWYRQSLGQGLEFLIYFQGNSAPDKSGLPSDRFSAERTGGSVSTLTIQRTQQEDSAVYLCASSLESVSVYGYTFGSGTRLTVV.

V and J are TRBV4-2 and TRBJ1-5, with D unresolved. This CDR3 contains 16 residues. V dropped 8 bases and J dropped 0 bases, with 17 bases sitting between them. Germline V lookup: CDR1 LGHNA, CDR2 YNFKEQ. DNA for the CDR3: TGTGCCAGCCCGGGCGTATGCAGCAATAGCAATCAGCCCCAGCATTTT. It yields the protein CASPGVCSNSNQPQHF.

Details on this clonotype: An end of the junction does not agree with germline; a read error may underlie this. This chain joins TRBV28 and TRBJ1-3; D not certain. The CDR3 totals 11 residues. The germline CDR1 and CDR2 sequences are MDHEN and SYDVKM. The CDR3 protein is CASRIGTTIYF. As DNA, the CDR3 is TGTGCCAGCAGGATAGGAACCACCATATATTTT.

This clonotype showed up just a few times. This chain joins TRBV6-2 or TRBV6-3 and TRBJ2-1; 11 nucleotides line up with TRBD2. Losses at the gene ends were 6 bases for V and 6 bases for J; bases not matched to a gene: 13. In germline, CDR1 is MNHEY, CDR2 SVGEGT. The length of the CDR3 is 17 residues. The CDR3 DNA sequence: TGTGCCAGCAGACCCACTAGCGGGAGTTGGGTCGGCAATGAGCAGTTCTTC. The encoded protein is CASRPTSGSWVGNEQFF.

This chain links TRBV20-1 with TRBJ2-3; D is possibly TRBD2 (7 bases). The ends were cut back, 2 bases at V and 2 bases at J, with 17 bases in the middle. Germline lookup yields CDR1 DFQATT and CDR2 SNEGSKA (reference sequence). The CDR3 loop spans 16 amino acids. CDR3 protein: CSARLAAPGVTDTQYF. DNA of the CDR3: TGCAGTGCTAGACTAGCGGCGCCAGGGGTCACAGATACGCAGTATTTT.

There are a few counts of this clonotype. Written as DNA, the CDR3 is TGTGCCAGCAGTCGCCGTTTTCCGGGACTAGCGACCTACGAGCAGTACTTC. This sequence encodes CASSRRFPGLATYEQYF. This chain links TRBV12-3 or TRBV12-4 with TRBJ2-7; the match to TRBD2 covers 10 bases. The CDR3 totals 17 residues. Trimming cost V 5 bases and J 2 bases; bases outside gene matches: 12.

V is TRBV7-6 and J is TRBJ1-6; D might be TRBD1 (5 bases). V gave up 0 bases and J gave up 8 bases, with 11 bases separating them. CDR1 and CDR2 (germline): SGHVS, FNYEAQ. CDR3 length equals 15 residues. The CDR3 DNA is TGTGCCAGCAGCTTAGCGGGGCCAGCGGATTCACCCCTCCACTTT. It specifies CASSLAGPADSPLHF.

The chain combines TRBV27 with TRBJ2-1; 7 nucleotides match TRBD1. Germline-derived CDR1 and CDR2 are MNHEY and SMNVEV (reference sequence). The length of the CDR3 is 16 residues. The J segment lost 1 base and the V segment lost 1 base, leaving 4 bases of the junction unmatched. The CDR3 reads CASSLWARGSYNEQFF. The CDR3 DNA reads as TGTGCCAGCAGTTTATGGGCCAGGGGGTCCTACAATGAGCAGTTCTTC.

This clonotype was counted between two and nine times. This chain joins TRBV13 and TRBJ2-1, with 10 nucleotides matching TRBD2. The V and J ends lost 6 bases and 4 bases, in that order; junction bases with no gene match: 12. The germline CDR1 and CDR2 sequences are PRHDT and FYEKMQ (reference sequence). The CDR3 consists of 17 residues. The CDR3 sequence: CASSSLAGRVQYNEQFF. The CDR3 DNA reads as TGTGCCAGCAGTTCACTAGCGGGAAGGGTGCAGTACAATGAGCAGTTCTTC.

This chain joins TRBV11-2 and TRBJ1-6; a weak D match, TRBD1 (6 bases). V lost 4 bases and J 10 bases, leaving 11 bases between the germline ends. The CDR3 covers 13 residues. Germline loops: CDR1 SGHAT, CDR2 FQNNGV. This CDR3 reads CASSSGVRSPLHF. As DNA, the CDR3 is TGTGCCAGCAGCTCAGGGGTTCGGTCACCCCTCCACTTT.

V is TRBV6-2 or TRBV6-3 and J is TRBJ2-2; 9 nucleotides align to TRBD1. This CDR3 spans 15 amino acids. V lost 6 bases to trimming and J lost 4 bases; unmatched junction nucleotides: 6. The germline V gene has CDR1 MNHEY and CDR2 SVGEGT. CDR3 protein: CASSLGTGPTGELFF. The CDR3 coding sequence is TGTGCCAGCAGCTTAGGGACAGGGCCCACCGGGGAGCTGTTTTTT.

The V and J genes are TRBV19 and TRBJ1-2; TRBD1 matches 7 bases. The J segment lost 4 bases and the V segment lost 6 bases, leaving 11 bases of the junction unmatched. This CDR3 comprises 15 residues. CDR1 and CDR2 (germline): LNHDA, SQIVND (reference sequence). In DNA form, the CDR3 reads TGTGCCAGTAGCACCCAAAATGGGGACAGCTATGGCTACACCTTC. Encoded protein: CASSTQNGDSYGYTF.